These 9 T cell receptor beta chains were sequenced from one sample in a study of T cell responses to AZD1222 COVID-19 vaccine. The repertoire was sequenced with immunoSEQ multiplex PCR; TCRdb's copy has only in-frame clones and lacks some. This table has around 60,000 clones, over 85% appearing once. The sample was peripheral blood, taken on day 0 of AZD1222 vaccination. These receptors originate from an adult in good health.

This clone appeared a single time. The J gene is TRBJ1-4, the V gene TRBV13, with D unclear. Deletions cut 0 bases from V and 5 bases from J, with 10 bases between. The germline CDR1 and CDR2 sequences are PRHDT and FYEKMQ (reference sequence). This CDR3 is 15 amino acids long. In DNA, the CDR3 is TGTGCCAGCAGCTTAGGGAGGCCGGCAAATGAAAAACTGTTTTTT. Protein: CASSLGRPANEKLFF.

A few counts support this clone. V and J are TRBV18 and TRBJ1-1; 8 bases fit TRBD1. The CDR3 runs 15 residues. The ends lost 4 bases at V and 1 base at J; junction bases unmatched: 5. CDR1 and CDR2 (germline): KGHSH, LQKENI. The CDR3 is CASSQQGQENTEAFF. CDR3 sequence (DNA): TGTGCCAGCTCACAACAGGGACAGGAGAACACTGAAGCTTTCTTT.

This clone was counted a single time. The chain uses TRBV20-1 and TRBJ1-1; D gene unclear. This CDR3 is built from 11 residues. Trimming removed 6 bases from V and 5 bases from J, with 10 bases in between. The germline V gene has CDR1 DFQATT and CDR2 SNEGSKA (reference sequence). The CDR3 nucleotides read TGCAGTGCCGCTTTTCGGACTGAAGCTTTCTTT. Translation gives CSAAFRTEAFF.

As for this clone: Given a much more abundant clone one base away, this may be a read error. V usage is TRBV2 and J usage is TRBJ1-1; no firm D call. Per germline, CDR1 SNHLY and CDR2 FYNNEI. The V and J ends lost 6 bases and 1 base respectively, with 3 bases between them. The CDR3 covers 11 residues. The CDR3 loop is CASRENTEAFF. CDR3 DNA: TGTGCCAGCAGAGAGAACACTGAAGCTTTCTTT.

The rearrangement joins TRBV19 to TRBJ1-5; 8 nucleotides line up with TRBD1. Germline CDR1 is LNHDA and CDR2 is SQIVND (reference sequence). V gave up 5 bases and J gave up 8 bases; unmatched junction bases: 14. This CDR3 is built from 16 residues. CDR3: CASSGGADRGREPQHF. CDR3 in DNA: TGTGCCAGTAGTGGGGGTGCCGACAGGGGAAGGGAGCCCCAGCATTTT.

V gene TRBV5-1 combines with J gene TRBJ2-2; 8 bases map to TRBD1. The CDR3 is 14 amino acids. The germline V gene has CDR1 SGHRS and CDR2 YFSETQ. V shed 2 bases, J shed 5 bases, and the junction held 2 bases outside the gene matches. The CDR3, as DNA: TGCGCCAGCAGCTTCCAGGGGGCTACCGGGGAGCTGTTTTTT. The encoded protein is CASSFQGATGELFF.

J is TRBJ1-6 and V is TRBV4-1, with 8 positions matching TRBD1. This CDR3 is built from 15 residues. Germline V lookup: CDR1 MGHRA, CDR2 YSYEKL. V lost 2 bases to trimming and J lost 6 bases; unmatched junction nucleotides: 3. The CDR3 nucleotides are TGCGCCAGCAGCCAACAGGGGGCAGGTAATTCACCCCTCCACTTT. This encodes CASSQQGAGNSPLHF.

As DNA, the CDR3 is TGTGCCAGTAGTATGGGTCGGACAGGGGGTCTGAATCAGCCCCAGCATTTT. Amino acids: CASSMGRTGGLNQPQHF. The chain couples TRBV19 to TRBJ1-5; 10 bases map to TRBD1. V shed 3 bases and J 4 bases; nucleotides not matched to a gene: 9. Germline V gene sequence: CDR1 LNHDA, CDR2 SQIVND (reference sequence). The CDR3 is 17 amino acids.

The chain recombines TRBV5-1 with TRBJ1-2; D may be TRBD1 (6 bases). This CDR3 spans 15 amino acids. V was pared by 5 bases and J by 6 bases, with 20 bases between. Germline loops: CDR1 SGHRS, CDR2 YFSETQ. This CDR3 is CASSLLGTLQDGYTF. Here the CDR3 DNA reads TGCGCCAGCAGTCTACTCGGGACACTGCAAGATGGCTACACCTTC.